The clone carrying this T cell receptor (beta chain) showed up just a few times. This sample stems from a study of T-cell memory formation after mild COVID-19. With constant-segment primers, 5'RACE yielded cDNA libraries of TCR alpha and TCR beta that carried sample barcodes and UMIs. MiXCR, applied by TCRdb to the 5' RACE reads, yields one record per CDR3 protein. Of fewer than 500,000 distinct CDR3 sequences listed, 25% are singletons. This CDR3 comprises 14 residues. The germline V gene encodes CDR1 SNHLY and CDR2 FYNNEI. The V segment lost 6 bases and the J segment 7 bases; nucleotides outside the gene matches: 7.

The material sequenced was PBMCs or a T cell subset sorted from them (not recorded which). The chain combines TRBV2 with TRBJ2-1, with 9 bases that match TRBD1. The TCR comes from an adult woman who had mild COVID-19 (a few samples of this study predate the infection). Cell type and time point are not known. The CDR3 bases are TGTGCCAGCAGCCTGGACAGGGGTAAGAATGAGCAGTTCTTC. Its translation is CASSLDRGKNEQFF.